One sample yielded the 11 T cell receptor beta chains listed below, sequenced in a study of shared clonotypes between healthy human individuals. TCRdb's table, derived via immunoSEQ multiplex PCR, lists solely in-frame clones and lacks some. The sample includes about 300,000 clones, under 80% seen only once; the top ten take about a tenth. The source material was memory CD4+ T cells sorted from blood. The subset here: CD45RA-negative fraction. Receptors were obtained from a man aged 25 to 40 in good health.

This clone came up once. The rearrangement links TRBV19 to TRBJ1-5; D gene unclear. The germline V gene encodes CDR1 LNHDA and CDR2 SQIVND (reference sequence). This CDR3 contains 14 residues. V was clipped by 6 bases and J by 1 base, with 10 bases between them. The CDR3 spells CASSTHTSNQPQHF. For the CDR3, the DNA is TGTGCCAGTAGCACCCACACCAGCAATCAGCCCCAGCATTTT. The full variable domain, with the rest looked up from reference TRBV19 and TRBJ1-5, is DGGITQSPKYLFRKEGQNVTLSCEQNLNHDAMYWYRQDPGQGLRLIYYSQIVNDFQKGDIAEGYSVSREKKESFPLTVTSAQKNPTAFYLCASSTHTSNQPQHFGDGTRLSIL.

In this sample, this clone turned up many times. The chain uses TRBV11-1 and TRBJ2-1; 10 bases line up with TRBD1. Germline V gene lookup returns CDR1 SGHAT and CDR2 FQDESV (reference sequence). The junction had 15 bases not matched to a gene; V was cut back by 1 base and J by 6 bases. The CDR3 consists of 19 residues. CDR3 nucleotides: TGTGCCAGCAGCTTAGAGCTCGACAGGGGGCTTTTTAGTATCAATGAGCAGTTCTTC. This gives the protein CASSLELDRGLFSINEQFF.

CDR3 loop: CASSFGGPVYEQYF. CDR3 in DNA: TGTGCCAGCAGCTTTGGGGGACCGGTCTACGAGCAGTACTTC. V is TRBV5-4 and J is TRBJ2-7, with D perhaps being TRBD1 or TRBD2 (5 bases each). The germline CDR1 and CDR2 sequences are SGHNT and YYREEE (reference sequence). This CDR3 is built from 14 residues. V gave up 2 bases and J gave up 3 bases, with 12 bases separating them.

This sequence joins TRBV20-1 and TRBJ2-4, with D perhaps matching TRBD1 (5 bases). This CDR3 is 11 amino acids long. Germline V CDR1 and CDR2: DFQATT, SNEGSKA (reference sequence). CDR3 coding DNA: TGCAGCCGTCAGGGCCAAAACATTCAGTACTTC. It yields the protein CSRQGQNIQYF.

The genes are TRBV29-1 and TRBJ2-7; D not certain. CDR3 length equals 12 residues. The V gene's germline CDR1 is SQVTM and CDR2 ANQGSEA. V was trimmed by 5 bases and J by 2 bases, leaving 10 bases between them. The CDR3 sequence: CSVKASTYEQYF. The CDR3 DNA reads as TGCAGCGTTAAGGCCTCAACCTACGAGCAGTACTTC.

The genes are TRBV5-3 and TRBJ2-7; 9 bases line up with TRBD1. TRBV5-3 is treated as an ORF (open reading frame) with a function not yet certain. V shed 8 bases and J 10 bases; nucleotides not matched to a gene: 16. The CDR3 totals 14 residues. CDR3 loop: CASSLQGAVSEQYF. CDR3 bases: TGTGCCAGCAGTTTACAGGGGGCCGTTTCGGAACAGTACTTC.

This chain connects TRBV6-1 to TRBJ2-3; maybe TRBD1 (6 bases). CDR3 length equals 14 residues. Trimming removed 4 bases at V and 6 bases at J, with 14 bases between. Germline V CDR1 and CDR2: MNHNS, SASEGT. In DNA form, the CDR3 reads TGTGCCAGCAGTGCAGGGGTTCGGACCGATACGCAGTATTTT. Protein sequence: CASSAGVRTDTQYF.

This chain joins TRBV4-3 and TRBJ1-1; D is unresolved. CDR1 is LGHNA and CDR2 is YSLEER in the germline V gene. V lost 1 base and J lost 12, with 15 bases in between. The CDR3 consists of 13 residues. Here the CDR3 DNA reads TGCGCCAGCAGCCAAGTCGGAGGGATCTTAACTTTCTTT. Its translation is CASSQVGGILTFF.

The chain has TRBV2 and TRBJ2-2, with 7 bases that match TRBD1. Germline V gene lookup returns CDR1 SNHLY and CDR2 FYNNEI. The CDR3 is made up of 14 amino acids. J lost 5 bases, V lost 7 bases, and 7 bases had no gene match. The CDR3 loop is CASTGGVGTGELFF. The CDR3 DNA reads TGTGCCAGCACAGGGGGAGTAGGGACCGGGGAGCTGTTTTTT.

This clone was seen a few times. This sequence joins TRBV30 and TRBJ2-1; tentatively, D is TRBD1 or TRBD2 (5 bases each). CDR1 GTSNPN and CDR2 SVGIG come from the germline V gene (reference sequence). The V gene lost 2 bases and the J gene lost 6 bases, with 11 bases spanning the gap. This CDR3 comprises 13 residues. For the CDR3, the DNA is TGTGCCTGGAGTATACGGGACGGCAATGAGCAGTTCTTC. Translated: CAWSIRDGNEQFF. Complete variable domain (other parts from reference TRBV30 and TRBJ2-1): SQTIHQWPATLVQPVGSPLSLECTVEGTSNPNLYWYRQAAGRGLQLLFYSVGIGQISSEVPQNLSASRPQDRQFILSSKKLLLSDSGFYLCAWSIRDGNEQFFGPGTRLTVL.

The V call is TRBV15, the J call TRBJ2-4; 10 positions agree with TRBD2. The CDR3 totals 15 residues. Germline CDR1 reads LNHNV; CDR2 reads YYDKDF (reference sequence). After removal of 1 base from V and 3 bases from J, the junction contained 0 bases not matched to a gene. DNA for the CDR3: TGTGCCACCAGCAGAGTAGCGGGAGGCAAAAACATTCAGTACTTC. Amino acids: CATSRVAGGKNIQYF.